Presented here are 21 T cell receptor beta chains from one specimen sequenced in a study of blood T cells in healthy people across ages. Primers used in a second PCR of roughly 6 to 11 cycles were a sample-barcoded 5' primer and a J-beta primer mix. TCRdb ran MiXCR on the 5' RACE reads and lists one entry per CDR3 protein. This table has 1.5 million to 2 million distinct CDR3 sequences, about 50% appearing once. The specimen sequenced was blood. These receptors originate from a woman aged 40 to 55 in good health.

The genes are TRBV28 and TRBJ2-3; D possibly uses TRBD1 or TRBD2 (6 bases each). The V gene's germline CDR1 is MDHEN and CDR2 SYDVKM. Trimming left V 2 bases short and J 0 bases short, with 12 bases between. The CDR3 loop spans 16 amino acids. The CDR3 sequence: CASSLIGGVSTDTQYF. In nucleotides, the CDR3 is TGTGCCAGCAGTTTAATCGGGGGCGTCAGCACAGATACGCAGTATTTT.

The rearrangement uses TRBV5-5 and TRBJ2-1; no definite D call. Trimming removed 5 bases from V and 4 bases from J, with 10 bases in between. The CDR3 loop spans 13 amino acids. Germline CDR1 is SGHKS and CDR2 is YYEKEE (reference sequence). The CDR3 spells CASSQLNYNEQFF. The CDR3 DNA reads TGTGCCAGCAGTCAACTCAATTACAATGAGCAGTTCTTC.

J is TRBJ1-6 and V is TRBV20-1; D perhaps matches TRBD1 (5 bases). Trimming took off 5 bases at V and 8 bases at J, with 19 bases between the two ends. Germline assignment: CDR1 DFQATT and CDR2 SNEGSKA (reference sequence). This CDR3 is 15 amino acids long. CDR3 nucleotide sequence: TGCAGTGCTCCCAGCGGGGCGTCATTGGATTCACCCCTCCACTTT. Translated: CSAPSGASLDSPLHF.

V gene TRBV3-1 combines with J gene TRBJ2-3; 8 nucleotides line up with TRBD1. Germline V gene data show CDR1 as LGHDT and CDR2 as YNNKEL (reference sequence). V lost 4 bases and J lost 9; bases outside the gene matches: 9. This CDR3 contains 14 residues. Here the CDR3 DNA reads TGTGCCAGCAGCCGGCAAGGAACAGGGGGGACGCAGTATTTT. Translated, it gives CASSRQGTGGTQYF.

This sequence joins TRBV7-8 and TRBJ2-1, with D uncertain. Per the germline V gene, CDR1 is SGHVS and CDR2 is FQNEAQ. This CDR3 has 13 residues. V shed 6 bases and J shed 7 bases, with 13 bases lying between them. CDR3 nucleotides: TGTGCCAGCAGTCGCCCCCGTGATAATGAGCAGTTCTTC. Protein product: CASSRPRDNEQFF.

This clonotype appeared once. One end of the junction does not line up with germline, which may come from a read error. This chain connects TRBV4-3 to TRBJ2-3; tentatively, D is TRBD2 (5 bases). The CDR3 is 13 amino acids. Germline CDR1 is LGHNA and CDR2 is YSLEER. The CDR3 DNA reads TGCGCCAGCAGCCCCGTTATGGGAGATACGCAGTGTTTT. This encodes CASSPVMGDTQCF.

This clonotype was seen only a few times. The rearrangement joins TRBV5-1 to TRBJ2-1, with TRBD1 as a possible D gene (5 bases). CDR1 and CDR2 (germline): SGHRS, YFSETQ. The CDR3 extends over 15 amino acids. Trimming removed 0 bases at V and 13 bases at J, with 20 bases between. CDR3 residues: CASSLARTPGQGQFF. CDR3 bases: TGCGCCAGCAGCTTGGCCCGAACCCCCGGCCAGGGACAGTTCTTC. The full variable domain, its missing parts supplied by reference TRBV5-1 and TRBJ2-1, is KAGVTQTPRYLIKTRGQQVTLSCSPISGHRSVSWYQQTPGQGLQFLFEYFSETQRNKGNFPGRFSGRQFSNSRSEMNVSTLELGDSALYLCASSLARTPGQGQFFGPGTRLTVL.

This clonotype was observed a handful of times. The rearrangement uses TRBV12-5 and TRBJ2-1; D ambiguous. V lost 6 bases, J lost 5 bases, and 17 bases lay in between. Germline V CDR1 and CDR2: LGHNT, FRNRAP. This CDR3 comprises 15 residues. CDR3 sequence: CASGVTEDPHNEQFF. The CDR3 coding sequence is TGTGCTAGTGGAGTTACCGAGGACCCGCACAATGAGCAGTTCTTC.

In this sample, this clonotype turned up once. The chain is built from TRBV20-1 and TRBJ2-5; 7 bases align to TRBD2. V was clipped by 2 bases and J by 1 base; unmatched bases: 7. Germline V CDR1 and CDR2: DFQATT, SNEGSKA (reference sequence). This CDR3 has 15 residues. CDR3 in DNA: TGCAGTGCTAGAACCGGAGCGGGGATCCAAGAGACCCAGTACTTC. Amino acid sequence: CSARTGAGIQETQYF.

J is TRBJ2-7 and V is TRBV6-5; D possibly corresponds to TRBD2 (5 bases). This CDR3 spans 14 amino acids. Between the trimmed V and J ends, which lost 0 bases and 4 bases, there was a span of 10 bases. From germline, CDR1 is MNHEY and CDR2 SVGAGI. DNA for the CDR3: TGTGCCAGCAGTTACTCCCGGACTGCTTACGAGCAGTACTTC. This encodes CASSYSRTAYEQYF.

The chain couples TRBV11-2 to TRBJ2-7; unclear D gene. This CDR3 has 17 residues. CDR1 SGHAT and CDR2 FQNNGV come from the germline V gene. The V and J ends lost 7 bases and 2 bases respectively, with 24 bases between them. The CDR3 sequence is CASNSLTGPNDTYEQYF. The CDR3 DNA follows: TGTGCCAGCAACTCACTAACCGGGCCCAACGATACCTACGAGCAGTACTTC.

The chain couples TRBV7-6 to TRBJ2-1; D gene ambiguous. CDR3 length: 16 amino acids. Per the germline V gene, CDR1 is SGHVS and CDR2 is FNYEAQ. V was trimmed by 1 base and J by 6 bases, leaving 16 bases between them. The CDR3, as DNA: TGTGCCAGCAGCTTAGGGACGGCCTCCTTCCCCAATGAGCAGTTCTTC. It specifies CASSLGTASFPNEQFF.

CDR3 loop: CASGGGPSYNEQYF. The CDR3 bases are TGTGCCAGCGGAGGCGGGCCCTCCTACAATGAGCAGTACTTC. The V call is TRBV9, the J call TRBJ2-7; weak D call: TRBD2 (5 bases). In germline, CDR1 is SGDLS, CDR2 YYNGEE. The CDR3 has 14 residues. Trimming took 7 bases from V and 7 from J, leaving 21 bases between them.

The rearrangement joins TRBV6-5 to TRBJ1-2; TRBD1 aligns across 8 bases. This CDR3 is 14 amino acids long. The trim removed 5 bases at V and 2 bases at J, leaving 4 bases unmatched. Germline V gene lookup returns CDR1 MNHEY and CDR2 SVGAGI. As DNA, the CDR3 is TGTGCCAGCAGTATCCGGACAGGGAACTATGGCTACACCTTC. Translating it yields CASSIRTGNYGYTF.

This chain joins TRBV24-1 and TRBJ2-5; TRBD1 is a possible D gene (5 bases). The V gene lost 5 bases and the J gene lost 4 bases, with 10 bases spanning the gap. CDR3 length equals 13 residues. Germline V gene sequence: CDR1 KGHDR, CDR2 SFDVKD. DNA for the CDR3: TGTGCCACCAGTGGCTCAGGGCTAGAGACCCAGTACTTC. This codes for CATSGSGLETQYF.

The CDR3 sequence: CASSLSGHFQETQYF. CDR3 nucleotide sequence: TGTGCCAGCAGTTTATCAGGACACTTTCAAGAGACCCAGTACTTC. The rearrangement links TRBV27 to TRBJ2-5; TRBD1 might be the D (5 bases). The CDR3 loop spans 15 amino acids. CDR1 is MNHEY, CDR2 SMNVEV, per germline (reference sequence). V lost 0 bases and J lost 2, with 10 bases in between.

The rearrangement links TRBV20-1 to TRBJ2-5, with a weak D call TRBD1 (6 bases). Trimming removed 3 bases from V and 5 bases from J, with 13 bases in between. The CDR3 extends over 13 amino acids. Germline CDR1 is DFQATT and CDR2 is SNEGSKA (reference sequence). The CDR3 nucleotides read TGCAGTGCTAGTTACAGGGCAGGGGAGACCCAGTACTTC. Residues: CSASYRAGETQYF.

This chain connects TRBV7-2 to TRBJ1-2; possibly TRBD1 for D (5 bases). The V gene lost 9 bases and the J gene lost 4 bases, with 21 bases spanning the gap. Germline assignment: CDR1 SGHTA and CDR2 FQGNSA. The CDR3 loop spans 15 amino acids. CDR3 protein: CASAQTVDSPYGYTF. Here the CDR3 DNA reads TGTGCCAGTGCCCAAACGGTCGACAGTCCCTATGGCTACACCTTC.

This clonotype has a handful of counts. This chain joins TRBV7-9 and TRBJ2-5; TRBD1 might be the D (5 bases). CDR3 length: 15 residues. Germline CDR1 reads SEHNR; CDR2 reads FQNEAQ (reference sequence). With 5 bases removed from V and 1 base from J, the gap between germline ends came to 14 bases. CDR3 nucleotides: TGTGCCAGCAGCCTTCCCTTCCAGGGCCAAGAGACCCAGTACTTC. It is translated as CASSLPFQGQETQYF.

This chain uses TRBV7-3 with TRBJ2-7, with D perhaps matching TRBD1 or TRBD2 (5 bases each). The DNA matches TRBJ2-5 better at its end, which makes the J call doubtful. This CDR3 has 16 residues. Germline CDR1 reads SGHTA; CDR2 reads FQGTGA. The CDR3, as DNA: TGTGCCAGCAGCTCAGGGACGGGAATCGGCACTCAGACCCAGTACTTC. This translates into CASSSGTGIGTQTQYF.

The chain employs TRBV4-2 and TRBJ2-7; no firm D call. Germline assignment: CDR1 LGHNA and CDR2 YNFKEQ. The CDR3 length is 16 residues. The V end lost 0 bases, the J end lost 0 bases, and 12 bases lay between the germline ends. Written as DNA, the CDR3 is TGTGCCAGCAGCCAAGATCCAGCCGTAGGCTCCTACGAGCAGTACTTC. Protein sequence: CASSQDPAVGSYEQYF.